This entry lists 30 T cell receptor beta chains sequenced from one sample in a study of graft-versus-host responses after intestinal transplantation. The data were produced by immunoSEQ multiplex PCR, yet TCRdb's version contains in-frame clones alone and is incomplete. The table shows 62,000 or so clones, with 85% to 90% occurring only once. The sequences come from PBMCs, collected 26 days after transplant. Receptors originate from a human patient who received an intestinal transplant, so some T cells may come from the graft donor.

The chain joins TRBV5-1 to TRBJ2-1; 10 nucleotides match TRBD2. Germline V CDR1 and CDR2: SGHRS, YFSETQ. V lost 4 bases and J lost 4; bases outside the gene matches: 5. The CDR3 totals 15 residues. The CDR3 DNA reads TGCGCCAGCAGCCCCTGGACTAGCGGTTACAATGAGCAGTTCTTC. Encoded protein: CASSPWTSGYNEQFF.

The V and J genes are TRBV7-9 and TRBJ1-2; a possible D gene is TRBD1 (5 bases). V was cut by 2 bases and J by 6 bases, with 16 bases left in between. The CDR3 consists of 15 residues. The V gene's germline CDR1 is SEHNR and CDR2 FQNEAQ (reference sequence). This chain's CDR3 is CASSLFQATEDGYTF. Here the CDR3 DNA reads TGTGCCAGCAGCTTATTTCAGGCGACAGAAGATGGCTACACCTTC.

This clone was seen a handful of times. This rearrangement joins TRBV25-1 to TRBJ1-4; 7 nucleotides line up with TRBD1. The V gene's germline CDR1 is MGHDK and CDR2 SYGVNS. The J segment lost 8 bases and the V segment lost 4 bases, leaving 7 bases of the junction unmatched. CDR3 length: 14 residues. CDR3 region: CASSGTGDTEKLFF. The CDR3 DNA follows: TGTGCCAGCAGTGGAACAGGGGATACGGAAAAACTGTTTTTT.

The V call is TRBV2, the J call TRBJ2-7; TRBD1 matches 7 bases. V lost 5 bases, J lost 6 bases, and 10 bases stayed unmatched. The germline gives CDR1 SNHLY, CDR2 FYNNEI. The CDR3 runs to 14 residues. CDR3 nucleotide sequence: TGTGCCAGCAGTCCCCCTGACAGGGTTGCCGAGCAGTACGTC. Protein product: CASSPPDRVAEQYV.

This chain uses TRBV19 with TRBJ1-2; D unresolved. CDR1 LNHDA and CDR2 SQIVND come from the germline V gene (reference sequence). This CDR3 comprises 16 residues. Trimming removed 7 bases at V and 4 bases at J, with 22 bases between. The CDR3 nucleotides are TGTGCCAGTACTGCGCAGAACGCGGGAGGCTCCTATGGCTACACCTTC. This codes for CASTAQNAGGSYGYTF.

This clone occurred once. This chain links TRBV5-4 with TRBJ1-1, with D tentatively TRBD1 (5 bases). This CDR3 spans 15 amino acids. Looked up from germline, CDR1 is SGHNT and CDR2 is YYREEE (reference sequence). V lost 3 bases, J lost 6 bases, and 18 bases lay in between. The CDR3 DNA reads TGTGCCAGCAGCTCCTTTGAGGTCGGGGGAGCTGAAGCTTTCTTT. Its translation is CASSSFEVGGAEAFF. Full variable domain (missing parts from reference TRBV5-4 and TRBJ1-1): ETGVTQSPTHLIKTRGQQVTLRCSSQSGHNTVSWYQQALGQGPQFIFQYYREEENGRGNFPPRFSGLQFPNYSSELNVNALELDDSALYLCASSSFEVGGAEAFFGQGTRLTVV.

The V gene is TRBV4-1, the J gene TRBJ1-2; 8 bases are shared with TRBD1. This CDR3 spans 17 amino acids. Germline V lookup: CDR1 MGHRA, CDR2 YSYEKL. The junction had 15 bases not matched to a gene; V was cut back by 4 bases and J by 5 bases. The CDR3 protein is CASSRGDRILPGYGYTF. The CDR3 nucleotides read TGCGCCAGCAGCCGTGGGGACAGGATCCTACCCGGATATGGCTACACCTTC.

V usage is TRBV9 and J usage is TRBJ2-2; D remains ambiguous. Trimming shortened V by 0 bases and J by 7 bases, and 19 bases separated the two germline ends. The CDR3 is made up of 17 amino acids. Germline lookup yields CDR1 SGDLS and CDR2 YYNGEE. CDR3 DNA: TGTGCCAGCAGCGTAGGTACCGGTCCTTTTGGTGGCGGGGAGCTGTTTTTT. Its protein is CASSVGTGPFGGGELFF.

The rearrangement uses TRBV4-1 and TRBJ1-1; 9 positions agree with TRBD1. J lost 4 bases, V lost 2 bases, and 5 bases had no gene match. Looked up from germline, CDR1 is MGHRA and CDR2 is YSYEKL. The CDR3 runs 15 residues. The CDR3 region is CASSQTGGAGTEAFF. In nucleotides, the CDR3 is TGCGCCAGCAGCCAAACAGGGGGCGCAGGCACTGAAGCTTTCTTT.

This clone came up once. J is TRBJ2-1 and V is TRBV5-1; 10 bases align to TRBD2. Germline V gene sequence: CDR1 SGHRS, CDR2 YFSETQ. This CDR3 is built from 15 residues. The ends lost 4 bases at V and 4 bases at J; junction bases unmatched: 5. The CDR3 protein is CASSTGLARYNEQFF. The CDR3, as DNA: TGCGCCAGCAGCACGGGACTAGCGCGTTACAATGAGCAGTTCTTC.

This clone was found once. V usage is TRBV2 and J usage is TRBJ1-5, with a possible D match to TRBD1 (6 bases). V lost 0 bases and J lost 10, with 16 bases in between. This CDR3 contains 15 residues. The germline V gene encodes CDR1 SNHLY and CDR2 FYNNEI. As DNA, the CDR3 is TGTGCCAGCAGTGAAGCCGGGACAAGACGTAATCCCCAGCATTTT. Its protein product is CASSEAGTRRNPQHF.

The chain joins TRBV7-3 to TRBJ2-5; a possible D gene is TRBD2 (6 bases). CDR1 and CDR2 (germline): SGHTA, FQGTGA. The V and J ends lost 3 bases and 7 bases respectively, with 12 bases between them. CDR3 size: 13 residues. The CDR3 here is CASSLGLGGTQYF. CDR3 DNA sequence: TGTGCCAGCAGCTTGGGATTGGGAGGGACCCAGTACTTC.

A word on this clone: The same CDR3 can be traced to other DNA sequences in this sample. The CDR3 DNA reads TGTGCCAGCAGCCAAGAGACTAGCGGCTCCTACGAGCAGTACTTC. It specifies CASSQETSGSYEQYF. The V gene is TRBV4-2, the J gene TRBJ2-7, with TRBD2 identical over 9 bases. The germline V gene encodes CDR1 LGHNA and CDR2 YNFKEQ. This CDR3 spans 15 amino acids. Germline trimming cut 0 bases from V and 0 bases from J; bases unmatched to any gene: 0.

This chain joins TRBV14 and TRBJ1-6, with a possible D match to TRBD1 (5 bases). Deletions cut 1 base from V and 11 bases from J, with 9 bases between. The CDR3 totals 13 residues. Germline assignment: CDR1 SGHDN and CDR2 FVKESK. The CDR3 DNA reads TGTGCCAGCAGCCAAGGGGGGGGAACACCCCTCCACTTT. This translates into CASSQGGGTPLHF.

V gene TRBV19 combines with J gene TRBJ1-1; D not resolved. CDR3 length: 13 amino acids. Looked up from germline, CDR1 is LNHDA and CDR2 is SQIVND (reference sequence). V lost 3 bases to trimming and J lost 1 base, with 6 bases between them. The CDR3 DNA sequence: TGTGCCAGTAGTATGCAGGAGAACACTGAAGCTTTCTTT. This gives the protein CASSMQENTEAFF. The full variable domain, completed using reference TRBV19 and TRBJ1-1, is DGGITQSPKYLFRKEGQNVTLSCEQNLNHDAMYWYRQDPGQGLRLIYYSQIVNDFQKGDIAEGYSVSREKKESFPLTVTSAQKNPTAFYLCASSMQENTEAFFGQGTRLTVV.

The V and J genes are TRBV29-1 and TRBJ2-2; no definite D call. V was pared by 4 bases and J by 0 bases, with 6 bases between. Per germline, CDR1 SQVTM and CDR2 ANQGSEA. This CDR3 contains 13 residues. The CDR3 reads CSVAVPNTGELFF. The CDR3 DNA sequence: TGCAGCGTTGCCGTTCCGAACACCGGGGAGCTGTTTTTT.

The CDR3 loop is CASSPILSGQGGEQFF. DNA of the CDR3: TGCGCCAGCAGCCCTATCCTCTCCGGACAGGGCGGTGAGCAGTTCTTC. This chain connects TRBV4-1 to TRBJ2-1; 8 nucleotides line up with TRBD1. Losses at the gene ends were 4 bases for V and 9 bases for J; bases not matched to a gene: 14. From germline, CDR1 is MGHRA and CDR2 YSYEKL. The CDR3 is 16 residues long.

The rearrangement joins TRBV10-2 to TRBJ2-1, with 8 bases that match TRBD2. The CDR3 extends over 14 amino acids. The V gene end was trimmed by 4 bases and the J gene end by 6 bases; junction bases not matched to a gene: 5. In germline, CDR1 is WSHSY, CDR2 SAAADI. CDR3 loop: CASSGTGGSNEQFF. The CDR3 DNA is TGCGCCAGCAGTGGCACGGGAGGGTCCAATGAGCAGTTCTTC.

This chain links TRBV29-1 with TRBJ2-5; D gene unclear. Trimming stripped 3 bases from V and 1 base from J, with 6 bases between. The CDR3 sequence is 12 residues long. CDR1 and CDR2 from the germline V gene are SQVTM and ANQGSEA. DNA of the CDR3: TGCAGCGTTGAGTATTTCCAAGAGACCCAGTACTTC. Its protein is CSVEYFQETQYF.

The chain recombines TRBV27 with TRBJ2-7; 9 positions match TRBD2. Germline trimming cut 5 bases from V and 2 bases from J; bases unmatched to any gene: 13. The CDR3 runs 17 residues. CDR1 and CDR2 (germline): MNHEY, SMNVEV (reference sequence). The CDR3 region is CASSPTRLAGITYEQYF. For the CDR3, the DNA is TGTGCCAGCAGTCCCACTCGCCTAGCGGGGATTACCTACGAGCAGTACTTC.

The chain employs TRBV29-1 and TRBJ1-2; 9 nucleotides align to TRBD1. Germline values: CDR1 SQVTM, CDR2 ANQGSEA. This CDR3 has 14 residues. V shed 3 bases, J shed 4 bases, and the junction held 6 bases outside the gene matches. This chain's CDR3 is CSVEGQGPTYGYTF. CDR3 sequence (DNA): TGCAGCGTTGAGGGACAGGGACCCACCTATGGCTACACCTTC.

The chain couples TRBV7-2 to TRBJ1-4; 8 bases match TRBD1. Germline V gives CDR1 SGHTA, CDR2 FQGNSA. The CDR3 extends over 15 amino acids. Trimming removed 3 bases from V and 8 bases from J; junction bases left unmatched: 8. DNA of the CDR3: TGTGCCAGCAGCTTCGACAGGGGATCAGGCGAAAAACTGTTTTTT. Its protein product is CASSFDRGSGEKLFF.

V usage is TRBV29-1 and J usage is TRBJ1-1; the match to TRBD1 covers 8 bases. With 1 base clipped from V and 5 bases from J, the junction kept 9 bases outside the gene matches. The CDR3 contains 15 residues. CDR1 and CDR2 (germline): SQVTM, ANQGSEA. The chain's CDR3 is CSVEVGRGLGTEAFF. The CDR3 DNA is TGCAGCGTTGAAGTGGGCAGGGGGCTCGGAACTGAAGCTTTCTTT.

The rearrangement joins TRBV15 to TRBJ1-4; 10 bases agree with TRBD1. Losses at the gene ends were 2 bases for V and 1 base for J; bases not matched to a gene: 4. The germline gives CDR1 LNHNV, CDR2 YYDKDF (reference sequence). The CDR3 is 17 amino acids. CDR3 sequence reads: CATSRLGQGITNEKLFF. CDR3 sequence (DNA): TGTGCCACCAGCAGATTGGGACAGGGGATAACTAATGAAAAACTGTTTTTT.

V usage is TRBV11-2 and J usage is TRBJ2-2, with 9 bases matching TRBD1. Germline CDR1 is SGHAT and CDR2 is FQNNGV. The CDR3 contains 15 residues. V shed 5 bases, J shed 3 bases, and the junction held 4 bases outside the gene matches. The CDR3 nucleotides are TGTGCCAGCAGCCCATACAGGGGGCACACCGGGGAGCTGTTTTTT. Protein product: CASSPYRGHTGELFF.

The chain carries TRBV2 and TRBJ2-1; 7 nucleotides line up with TRBD2. The length of the CDR3 is 15 residues. Germline V gives CDR1 SNHLY, CDR2 FYNNEI. V dropped 3 bases and J dropped 3; count of bases not matched to a gene: 5. The CDR3 DNA reads as TGTGCCAGCAGTGAGGGAGGGCAAATCTACAATGAGCAGTTCTTC. This gives the protein CASSEGGQIYNEQFF.

The V gene is TRBV27, the J gene TRBJ1-6; 8 positions agree with TRBD1. Germline-derived CDR1 and CDR2 are MNHEY and SMNVEV (reference sequence). This CDR3 is built from 15 residues. The V segment lost 2 bases and the J segment 7 bases; nucleotides outside the gene matches: 4. The CDR3 protein is CASSLTTGVNSPLHF. In nucleotides, the CDR3 is TGTGCCAGCAGTTTAACGACAGGGGTCAATTCACCCCTCCACTTT.

The V call is TRBV6-5, the J call TRBJ1-5, with D perhaps TRBD1 (6 bases). V gave up 6 bases and J gave up 11 bases, with 17 bases separating them. CDR1 and CDR2 (germline): MNHEY, SVGAGI. This CDR3 contains 13 residues. The CDR3 DNA is TGTGCCAGCAGCAATAGGGACACATCGTCCCAGCATTTT. Its protein is CASSNRDTSSQHF.

The rearrangement uses TRBV9 and TRBJ2-2; 9 nucleotides agree with TRBD2. Germline CDR1 reads SGDLS; CDR2 reads YYNGEE. The CDR3 contains 17 residues. V lost 2 bases to trimming and J lost 1 base; unmatched junction nucleotides: 6. CDR3 amino acids: CASSVSGGTQNTGELFF. The CDR3 coding sequence is TGTGCCAGCAGCGTTAGCGGGGGCACCCAGAACACCGGGGAGCTGTTTTTT.

This clone was seen only once. This chain joins TRBV2 and TRBJ2-1; 8 bases are shared with TRBD2. CDR3 length: 19 amino acids. The germline gives CDR1 SNHLY, CDR2 FYNNEI. V dropped 6 bases and J dropped 0; count of bases not matched to a gene: 16. The CDR3, as DNA: TGTGCCAGCAGGGCCCTCGGGGGGGGCTCGACGAGCTCCTACAATGAGCAGTTCTTC. It is translated as CASRALGGGSTSSYNEQFF.